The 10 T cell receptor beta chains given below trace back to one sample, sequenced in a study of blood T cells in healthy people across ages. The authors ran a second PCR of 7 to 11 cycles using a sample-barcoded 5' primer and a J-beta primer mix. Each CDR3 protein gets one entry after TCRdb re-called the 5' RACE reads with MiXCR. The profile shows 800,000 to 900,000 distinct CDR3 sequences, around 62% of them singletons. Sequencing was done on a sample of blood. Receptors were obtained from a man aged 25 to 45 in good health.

This chain's CDR3 is CASSALGEEQFF. CDR3 coding DNA: TGTGCCAGCAGCGCCCTCGGAGAGGAGCAGTTCTTC. The rearrangement joins TRBV9 to TRBJ2-1; D uncertain. V lost 3 bases to trimming and J lost 10 bases, with 11 bases between them. Germline V gene sequence: CDR1 SGDLS, CDR2 YYNGEE. The length of the CDR3 is 12 residues.

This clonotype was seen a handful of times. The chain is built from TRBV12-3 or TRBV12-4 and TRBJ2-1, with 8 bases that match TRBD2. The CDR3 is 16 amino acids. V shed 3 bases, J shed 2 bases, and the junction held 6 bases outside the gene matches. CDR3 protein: CASSFMGRGAYNEQFF. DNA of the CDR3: TGTGCCAGCAGTTTCATGGGGCGGGGGGCCTACAATGAGCAGTTCTTC.

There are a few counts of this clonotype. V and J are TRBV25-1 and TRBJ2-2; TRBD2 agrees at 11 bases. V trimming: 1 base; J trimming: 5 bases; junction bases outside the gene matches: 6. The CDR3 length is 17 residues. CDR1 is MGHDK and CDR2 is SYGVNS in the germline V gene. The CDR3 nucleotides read TGTGCCAGCAGTGAATGGATGACTAGCGGGGTTACCGGGGAGCTGTTTTTT. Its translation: CASSEWMTSGVTGELFF.

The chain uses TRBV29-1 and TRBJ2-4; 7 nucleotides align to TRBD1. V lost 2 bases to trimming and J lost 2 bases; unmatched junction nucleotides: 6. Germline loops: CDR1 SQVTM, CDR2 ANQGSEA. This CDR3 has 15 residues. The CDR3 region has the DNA TGCAGCGTTGAAACTTTGACAGGGACCAAAAACATTCAGTACTTC. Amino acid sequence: CSVETLTGTKNIQYF.

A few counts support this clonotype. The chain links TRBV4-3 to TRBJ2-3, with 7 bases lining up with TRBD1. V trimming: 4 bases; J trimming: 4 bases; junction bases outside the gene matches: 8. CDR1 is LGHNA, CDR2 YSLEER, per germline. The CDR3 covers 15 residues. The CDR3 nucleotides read TGCGCCAGCAGCCCCCAAAGACAGGGAGCAGATACGCAGTATTTT. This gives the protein CASSPQRQGADTQYF.

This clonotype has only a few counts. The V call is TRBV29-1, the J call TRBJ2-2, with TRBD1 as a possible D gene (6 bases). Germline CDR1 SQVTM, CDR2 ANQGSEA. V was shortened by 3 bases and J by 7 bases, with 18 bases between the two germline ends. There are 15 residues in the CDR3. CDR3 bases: TGCAGCGTTGATGCCGGGACAAGTGAGAGCGGGGAGCTGTTTTTT. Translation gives CSVDAGTSESGELFF.

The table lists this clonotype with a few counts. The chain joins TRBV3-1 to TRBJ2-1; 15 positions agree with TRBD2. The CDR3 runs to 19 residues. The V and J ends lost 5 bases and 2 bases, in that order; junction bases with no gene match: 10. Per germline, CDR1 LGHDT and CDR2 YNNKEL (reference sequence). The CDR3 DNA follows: TGTGCCAGCAGCGGAAGGACTAGCGGGGGGGCCAATCCCTACAATGAGCAGTTCTTC. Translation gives CASSGRTSGGANPYNEQFF.

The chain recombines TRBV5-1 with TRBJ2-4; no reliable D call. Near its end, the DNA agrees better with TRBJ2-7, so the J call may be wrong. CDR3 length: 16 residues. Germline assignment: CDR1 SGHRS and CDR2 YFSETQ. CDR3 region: CASSLGLPEEFYEQYF. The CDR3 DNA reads TGCGCCAGCAGCTTGGGTTTGCCCGAGGAATTTTACGAGCAGTACTTC.

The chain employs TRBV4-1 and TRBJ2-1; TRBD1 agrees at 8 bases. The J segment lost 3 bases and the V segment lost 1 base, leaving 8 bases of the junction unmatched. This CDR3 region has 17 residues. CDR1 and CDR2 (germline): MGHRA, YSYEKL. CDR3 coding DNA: TGCGCCAGCAGCCAAGGACCCGCAGGGGGCCACTACAATGAGCAGTTCTTC. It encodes CASSQGPAGGHYNEQFF.

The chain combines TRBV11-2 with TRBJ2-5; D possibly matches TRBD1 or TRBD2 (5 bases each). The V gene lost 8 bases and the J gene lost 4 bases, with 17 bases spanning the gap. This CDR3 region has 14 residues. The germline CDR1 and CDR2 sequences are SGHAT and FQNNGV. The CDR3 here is CASALNRGPETQYF. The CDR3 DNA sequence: TGTGCCAGCGCCCTCAACCGGGGACCAGAGACCCAGTACTTC.